This passage covers 2 T cell receptor beta chains from one sample sequenced in a study of T cell responses to AZD1222 COVID-19 vaccine. Data came from immunoSEQ multiplex PCR; TCRdb stores just in-frame clones and leaves some out. The sample carries about 170,000 clones, 90% recorded once. The material sequenced was peripheral blood, taken on day 0 of AZD1222 vaccination. The receptor set was obtained from an adult in good health.

The V and J genes are TRBV20-1 and TRBJ1-4; D might be TRBD1 (6 bases). Trimming stripped 6 bases from V and 16 bases from J, with 15 bases between. This CDR3 is built from 10 residues. Germline V gene data show CDR1 as DFQATT and CDR2 as SNEGSKA (reference sequence). The CDR3, as DNA: TGCAGTGCCCCCGGGACAAGGGGGTTTTTT. This sequence encodes CSAPGTRGFF.

CDR3 sequence: CASSLGPDPGDGYTF. CDR3 bases: TGTGCCAGCAGCTTGGGTCCAGACCCTGGGGATGGCTACACCTTC. The chain has TRBV5-5 and TRBJ1-2; no clear D gene. The V gene's germline CDR1 is SGHKS and CDR2 YYEKEE (reference sequence). Trimming pared 0 bases from V and 6 bases from J, leaving 15 bases between. This CDR3 is built from 15 residues. The whole variable domain, filled in from reference TRBV5-5 and TRBJ1-2, reads DAGVTQSPTHLIKTRGQQVTLRCSPISGHKSVSWYQQVLGQGPQFIFQYYEKEERGRGNFPDRFSARQFPNYSSELNVNALLLGDSALYLCASSLGPDPGDGYTFGSGTRLTVV.